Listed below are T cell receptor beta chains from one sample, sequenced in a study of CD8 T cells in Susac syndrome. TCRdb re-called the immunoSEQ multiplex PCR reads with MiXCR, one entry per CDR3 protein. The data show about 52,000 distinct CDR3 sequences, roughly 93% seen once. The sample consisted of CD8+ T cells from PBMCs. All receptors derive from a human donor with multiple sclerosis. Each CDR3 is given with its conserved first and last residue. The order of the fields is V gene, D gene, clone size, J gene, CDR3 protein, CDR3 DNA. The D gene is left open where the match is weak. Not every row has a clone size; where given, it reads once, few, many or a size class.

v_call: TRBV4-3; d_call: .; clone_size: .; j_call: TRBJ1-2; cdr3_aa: CASSQVGTGLRDGYTF; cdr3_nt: TGCGCCAGCAGCCAAGTTGGTACAGGGCTCAGGGATGGCTACACCTTC
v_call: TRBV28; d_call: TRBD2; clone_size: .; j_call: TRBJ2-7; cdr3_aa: CASSSYLRGLEGDEQYF; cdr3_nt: TGTGCCAGCAGTTCATACCTCAGGGGACTAGAGGGCGACGAGCAGTACTTC
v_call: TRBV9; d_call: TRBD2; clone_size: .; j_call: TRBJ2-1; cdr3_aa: CASSVDHREAGGLYNEQFF; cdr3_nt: TGTGCCAGCAGCGTAGATCATCGGGAAGCGGGGGGGCTCTACAATGAGCAGTTCTTC
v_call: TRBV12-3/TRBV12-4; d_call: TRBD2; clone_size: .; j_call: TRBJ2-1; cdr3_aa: CASSPPFIAGDEQFF; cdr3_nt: TGTGCCAGCAGCCCCCCCTTCATAGCGGGCGATGAGCAGTTCTTC
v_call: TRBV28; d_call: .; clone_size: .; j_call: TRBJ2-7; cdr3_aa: CASSMGEGAEQYF; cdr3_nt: TGTGCCAGCAGTATGGGAGAGGGAGCCGAGCAGTACTTC
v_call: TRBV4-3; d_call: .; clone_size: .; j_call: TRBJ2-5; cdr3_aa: CASSHGLAQETQYF; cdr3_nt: TGCGCCAGCAGCCATGGTCTAGCTCAAGAGACCCAGTACTTC
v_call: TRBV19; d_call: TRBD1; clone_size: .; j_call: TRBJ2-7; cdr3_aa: CASSASAGGSYEQYF; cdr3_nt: TGTGCCAGTAGTGCGTCGGCAGGGGGATCCTACGAGCAGTACTTC
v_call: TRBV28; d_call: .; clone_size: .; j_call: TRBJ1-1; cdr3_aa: CASSRGELNTEAFF; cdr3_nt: TGTGCCAGCAGTCGGGGGGAATTGAACACTGAAGCTTTCTTT
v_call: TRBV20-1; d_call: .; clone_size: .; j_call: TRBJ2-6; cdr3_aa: CSAFPLASGANVLTF; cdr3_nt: TGCAGTGCCTTTCCCCTAGCCTCTGGGGCCAACGTCCTGACTTTC
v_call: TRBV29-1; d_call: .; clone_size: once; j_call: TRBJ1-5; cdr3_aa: CSVGDQPQHF; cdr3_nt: TGCAGCGTTGGAGACCAGCCCCAGCATTTT
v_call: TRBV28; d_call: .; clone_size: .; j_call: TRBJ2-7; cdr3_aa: CASSPLTGDYEQYF; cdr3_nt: TGTGCCAGCAGTCCTCTGACCGGCGACTACGAGCAGTACTTC
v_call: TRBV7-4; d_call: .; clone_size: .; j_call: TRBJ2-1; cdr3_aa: CASSIDNEQFF; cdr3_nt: TGTGCCAGCAGCATCGACAATGAGCAGTTCTTC
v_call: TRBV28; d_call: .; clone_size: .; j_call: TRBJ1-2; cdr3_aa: CASRLYSLPNYGYTF; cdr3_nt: TGTGCCAGCAGACTTTATTCTTTACCGAACTATGGCTACACCTTC
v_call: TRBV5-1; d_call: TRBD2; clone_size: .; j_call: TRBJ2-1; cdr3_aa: CASSLGLAGGFYYNEQFF; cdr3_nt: TGCGCCAGCAGCTTGGGACTAGCGGGGGGATTTTACTACAATGAGCAGTTCTTC
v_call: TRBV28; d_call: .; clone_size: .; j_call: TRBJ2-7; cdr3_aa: CASSLPGPRSGQYF; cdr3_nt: TGTGCCAGCAGCTTACCGGGCCCCCGCTCCGGGCAGTACTTC
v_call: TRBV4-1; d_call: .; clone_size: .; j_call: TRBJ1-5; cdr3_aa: CASSQDITGMIGNQPQHF; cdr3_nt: TGCGCCAGCAGCCAAGACATAACAGGGATGATAGGCAATCAGCCCCAGCATTTT
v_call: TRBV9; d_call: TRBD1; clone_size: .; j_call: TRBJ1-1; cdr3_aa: CASSPGGGFTEAFF; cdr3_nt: TGTGCCAGCAGCCCAGGGGGCGGCTTCACTGAAGCTTTCTTT
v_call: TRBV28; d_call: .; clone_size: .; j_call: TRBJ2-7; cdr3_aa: CASSSDGYRTYEQYF; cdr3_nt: TGTGCCAGCAGTTCCGACGGTTACCGGACCTACGAGCAGTACTTC
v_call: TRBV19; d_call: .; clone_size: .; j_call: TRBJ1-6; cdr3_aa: CATRTQKNSPLHF; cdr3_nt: TGTGCCACCCGGACACAAAAAAATTCACCCCTCCACTTT
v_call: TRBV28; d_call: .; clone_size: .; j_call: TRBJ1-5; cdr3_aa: CASSLWAGPQHF; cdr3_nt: TGTGCCAGCAGTTTATGGGCGGGGCCCCAGCATTTT
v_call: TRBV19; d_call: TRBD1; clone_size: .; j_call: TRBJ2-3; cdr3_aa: CASSTTGVSTDTQYF; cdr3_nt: TGTGCCAGTAGTACCACAGGGGTCAGCACAGATACGCAGTATTTT
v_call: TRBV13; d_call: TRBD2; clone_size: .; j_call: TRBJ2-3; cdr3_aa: CASSLGLAGDLGTDTQYF; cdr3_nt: TGTGCCAGCAGCTTAGGACTAGCGGGGGACCTGGGCACAGATACGCAGTATTTT
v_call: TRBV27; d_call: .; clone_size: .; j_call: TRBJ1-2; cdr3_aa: CASSLSPGGGYYGYTF; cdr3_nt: TGTGCCAGCAGTTTATCGCCGGGCGGGGGATACTATGGCTACACCTTC
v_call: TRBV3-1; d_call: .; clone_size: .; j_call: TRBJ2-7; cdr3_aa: CASSQSEESDYEQYF; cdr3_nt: TGTGCCAGCAGCCAATCTGAGGAATCGGACTACGAGCAGTACTTC
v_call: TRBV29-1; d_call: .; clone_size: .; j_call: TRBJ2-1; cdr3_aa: CSVEDRESSYNEQFF; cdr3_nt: TGCAGCGTTGAAGATCGGGAAAGCTCCTACAATGAGCAGTTCTTC
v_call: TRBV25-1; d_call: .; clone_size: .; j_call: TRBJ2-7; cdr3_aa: CASSEPGFHEQYF; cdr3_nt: TGTGCCAGCAGTGAACCAGGGTTCCACGAGCAGTACTTC